Listed here are 16 T cell receptor beta chains from one sample, sequenced in a study of T cell repertoires in cytomegalovirus infection. TCRdb re-called the reads through MiXCR, storing one row per CDR3 protein. The repertoire holds over 300,000 distinct CDR3 sequences, with over 7.5% as singletons. The material sequenced was PBMCs. These receptors all come from a human donor in good health (CMV status not recorded). Some clones in this sample may be carry-over from other donors' samples.

This clonotype was seen a few times. V gene TRBV18 combines with J gene TRBJ1-6; D gene uncertain. V was shortened by 6 bases and J by 8 bases, with 14 bases between the two germline ends. The CDR3 is made up of 14 amino acids. Germline V gene sequence: CDR1 KGHSH, CDR2 LQKENI. CDR3 in DNA: TGTGCCAGCTCCGTTGCCGGGAACTATTCACCCCTCCACTTT. Protein sequence: CASSVAGNYSPLHF.

This clonotype has only a few counts. The CDR3 here is CSASPTEVKNIQYF. The CDR3 bases are TGCAGTGCTTCCCCGACAGAGGTCAAAAACATTCAGTACTTC. V usage is TRBV20-1 and J usage is TRBJ2-4; D might be TRBD1 (5 bases). The CDR3 totals 14 residues. Germline CDR1 is DFQATT and CDR2 is SNEGSKA (reference sequence). Between the trimmed V and J ends, which lost 5 bases and 3 bases, there was a span of 14 bases.

At least ten counts were recorded for this clonotype. The rearrangement links TRBV7-2 to TRBJ2-2; 12 bases are shared with TRBD2. The germline V gene encodes CDR1 SGHTA and CDR2 FQGNSA. The V segment lost 2 bases and the J segment 13 bases; nucleotides outside the gene matches: 5. The CDR3 has 14 amino acids. CDR3 protein: CASSLKLAGGLLFF. The CDR3 bases are TGTGCCAGCAGCTTAAAACTAGCGGGAGGTTTGCTGTTTTTT.

The CDR3 coding sequence is TGTGCCAGTAGCCCCGGGGTAAGCAAGGCGAACACTGAAGCTTTCTTT. It translates to CASSPGVSKANTEAFF. The rearrangement uses TRBV19 and TRBJ1-1, with D unclear. This CDR3 comprises 16 residues. CDR1 LNHDA and CDR2 SQIVND come from the germline V gene (reference sequence). The V gene lost 6 bases and the J gene lost 1 base, with 18 bases spanning the gap.

This clonotype was counted many times. The chain is built from TRBV7-2 and TRBJ2-7; no firm D call. V lost 1 base and J 5 bases, leaving 18 bases between the germline ends. This CDR3 has 16 amino acids. Germline CDR1 and CDR2: SGHTA and FQGNSA. CDR3 DNA: TGTGCCAGCAGCTTAGACGCCCCCAGGTTCATGAACGAGCAGTACTTC. It is translated as CASSLDAPRFMNEQYF.

The table lists this clonotype with a few counts. J is TRBJ2-3 and V is TRBV20-1; the match to TRBD1 covers 9 bases. CDR3 length: 15 residues. Trimming at V came to 0 bases and at J to 5 bases, leaving 6 bases not matched to a gene. Germline V gene data show CDR1 as DFQATT and CDR2 as SNEGSKA (reference sequence). The CDR3: CSARDQGQGKDTQYF. CDR3 in DNA: TGCAGTGCTAGAGATCAGGGACAGGGTAAAGATACGCAGTATTTT.

At least ten counts were recorded for this clonotype. The J gene is TRBJ2-3, the V gene TRBV5-4; D is ambiguous. V shed 3 bases and J shed 3 bases, with 11 bases lying between them. The germline V gene has CDR1 SGHNT and CDR2 YYREEE (reference sequence). This CDR3 is 14 amino acids long. As DNA, the CDR3 is TGTGCCAGCAGCTCAAGGACGGTGACAGATACGCAGTATTTT. Translating it yields CASSSRTVTDTQYF.

The V call is TRBV2, the J call TRBJ1-2; no reliable D call. CDR1 is SNHLY and CDR2 is FYNNEI in the germline V gene. Trimming pared 8 bases from V and 0 bases from J, leaving 7 bases between. The CDR3 has 12 residues. Here the CDR3 DNA reads TGTGCCAGCTTGACTTCTAACTATGGCTACACCTTC. Its translation is CASLTSNYGYTF.

This clonotype was observed at least ten times. The chain combines TRBV7-2 with TRBJ1-4; D is ambiguous. The germline V gene has CDR1 SGHTA and CDR2 FQGNSA. The CDR3 is 14 amino acids. V lost 3 bases, J lost 5 bases, and 10 bases lay in between. The CDR3 reads CASSFDTANEKLFF. The CDR3 DNA reads as TGTGCCAGCAGCTTTGATACAGCAAATGAAAAACTGTTTTTT. Filled out from reference TRBV7-2 and TRBJ1-4, the complete variable domain reads GAGVSQSPSNKVTEKGKDVELRCDPISGHTALYWYRQSLGQGLEFLIYFQGNSAPDKSGLPSDRFSAERTGGSVSTLTIQRTQQEDSAVYLCASSFDTANEKLFFGSGTQLSVL.

This clonotype has only a few counts. The chain couples TRBV10-3 to TRBJ2-1; TRBD1 agrees at 7 bases. Germline-derived CDR1 and CDR2 are ENHRY and SYGVKD. This CDR3 is built from 11 residues. The J segment lost 10 bases and the V segment lost 8 bases, leaving 5 bases of the junction unmatched. The CDR3 region is CAIETGNEQFF. In DNA form, the CDR3 reads TGTGCCATCGAGACAGGGAACGAGCAGTTCTTC.

This clonotype showed up just a few times. V gene TRBV12-3 or TRBV12-4 combines with J gene TRBJ2-2; D is possibly TRBD2 (6 bases). This CDR3 comprises 15 residues. The ends were cut back, 3 bases at V and 5 bases at J, with 13 bases in the middle. The CDR3 DNA follows: TGTGCCAGCAGTTTTGAGGCGGGGCGGACCGGGGAGCTGTTTTTT. This translates into CASSFEAGRTGELFF.

The chain joins TRBV6-2 or TRBV6-3 to TRBJ1-1; D remains unclear. Trimming left V 8 bases short and J 5 bases short, with 18 bases between. Germline assignment: CDR1 MNHEY and CDR2 SVGEGT. This CDR3 spans 14 amino acids. The CDR3 sequence: CASVWAGAYTEAFF. The CDR3 nucleotides read TGTGCCAGCGTGTGGGCCGGAGCGTATACTGAAGCTTTCTTT.

Points on this clonotype: A read error may account for a junction end that differs from germline. This chain links TRBV11-2 with TRBJ2-3; D is perhaps TRBD2 (5 bases). This CDR3 spans 13 amino acids. From germline, CDR1 is SGHAT and CDR2 FQNNGV. This chain's CDR3 is CASSLAGRDTQNF. The CDR3 nucleotides read TGTGCCAGCAGCTTAGCGGGGAGAGATACGCAGAATTTT.

This clonotype was seen many times. J is TRBJ2-5 and V is TRBV7-7; 13 bases fit TRBD2. This CDR3 has 16 residues. In germline, CDR1 is SSHAT, CDR2 FNYEAQ (reference sequence). The V segment lost 5 bases and the J segment 5 bases; nucleotides outside the gene matches: 8. The CDR3 coding sequence is TGTGCCAGCAGCCTCCTAACTAGCGGGGGGGCCGAGACCCAGTACTTC. Translating gives CASSLLTSGGAETQYF. The full variable domain, its missing parts supplied by reference TRBV7-7 and TRBJ2-5, is GAGVSQSPRYKVTKRGQDVTLRCDPISSHATLYWYQQALGQGPEFLTYFNYEAQPDKSGLPSDRFSAERPEGSISTLTIQRTEQRDSAMYRCASSLLTSGGAETQYFGPGTRLLVL.

CDR3 sequence (DNA): TGTGCCACCAGGGTCGGAAATGAGCAGTTCTTC. It encodes CATRVGNEQFF. The V call is TRBV24-1, the J call TRBJ2-1, with D uncertain. The CDR3 has 11 residues. Germline CDR1 and CDR2: KGHDR and SFDVKD. Trimming took 7 bases from V and 7 from J, leaving 7 bases between them.

This clonotype was counted at least ten times. This rearrangement joins TRBV6-5 to TRBJ2-2; 8 nucleotides align to TRBD2. The CDR3 consists of 17 residues. The V and J ends lost 0 bases and 6 bases, in that order; junction bases with no gene match: 9. The germline V gene has CDR1 MNHEY and CDR2 SVGAGI. This CDR3 reads CASSYSLAGAEAGELFF. CDR3 coding DNA: TGTGCCAGCAGTTACTCCCTAGCGGGCGCGGAGGCCGGGGAGCTGTTTTTT.